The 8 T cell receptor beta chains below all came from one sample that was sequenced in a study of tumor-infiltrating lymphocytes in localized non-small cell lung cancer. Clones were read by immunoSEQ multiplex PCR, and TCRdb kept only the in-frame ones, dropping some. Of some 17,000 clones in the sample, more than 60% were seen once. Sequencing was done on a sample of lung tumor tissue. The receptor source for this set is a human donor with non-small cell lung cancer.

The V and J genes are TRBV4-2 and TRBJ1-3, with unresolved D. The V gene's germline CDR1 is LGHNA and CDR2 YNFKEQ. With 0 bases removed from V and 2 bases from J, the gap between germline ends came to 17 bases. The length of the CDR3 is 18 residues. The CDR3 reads CASSQDHPTRGTGNTIYF. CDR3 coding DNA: TGTGCCAGCAGCCAAGATCACCCCACCAGAGGGACTGGAAACACCATATATTTT.

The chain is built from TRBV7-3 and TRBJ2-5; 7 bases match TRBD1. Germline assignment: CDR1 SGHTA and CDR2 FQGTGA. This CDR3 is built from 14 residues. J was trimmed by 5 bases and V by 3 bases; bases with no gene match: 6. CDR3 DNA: TGTGCCAGCAGCTTCGGGACAGTGGCGGAGACCCAGTACTTC. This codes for CASSFGTVAETQYF.

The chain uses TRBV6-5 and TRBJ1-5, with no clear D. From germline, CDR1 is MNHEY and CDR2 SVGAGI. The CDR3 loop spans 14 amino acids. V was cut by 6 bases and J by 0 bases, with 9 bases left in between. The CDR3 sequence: CASSIVPSNQPQHF. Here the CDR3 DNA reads TGTGCCAGCAGCATCGTCCCTAGCAATCAGCCCCAGCATTTT.

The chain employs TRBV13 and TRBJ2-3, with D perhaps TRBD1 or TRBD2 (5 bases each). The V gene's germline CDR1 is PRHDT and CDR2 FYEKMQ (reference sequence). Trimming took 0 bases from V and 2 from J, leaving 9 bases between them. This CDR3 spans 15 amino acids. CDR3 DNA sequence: TGTGCCAGCAGCTTAGGGCAGGGACCCACAGATACGCAGTATTTT. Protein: CASSLGQGPTDTQYF. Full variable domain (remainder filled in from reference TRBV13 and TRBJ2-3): AAGVIQSPRHLIKEKRETATLKCYPIPRHDTVYWYQQGPGQDPQFLISFYEKMQSDKGSIPDRFSAQQFSDYHSELNMSSLELGDSALYFCASSLGQGPTDTQYFGPGTRLTVL.

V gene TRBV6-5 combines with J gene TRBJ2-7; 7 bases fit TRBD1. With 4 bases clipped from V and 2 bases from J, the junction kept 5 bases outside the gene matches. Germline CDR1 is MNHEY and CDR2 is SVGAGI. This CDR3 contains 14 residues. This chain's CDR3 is CASSLEQGPYEQYF. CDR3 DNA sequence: TGTGCCAGCAGTTTAGAACAGGGGCCCTACGAGCAGTACTTC.

The CDR3 sequence is CATSSPGRGYNEQFF. In nucleotides, the CDR3 is TGTGCCACCAGCAGCCCCGGGAGGGGGTACAATGAGCAGTTCTTC. The V call is TRBV15, the J call TRBJ2-1, with TRBD2 identical over 8 bases. The CDR3 is 15 residues long. V lost 3 bases to trimming and J lost 4 bases; unmatched junction nucleotides: 5. CDR1 and CDR2 from the germline V gene are LNHNV and YYDKDF (reference sequence).

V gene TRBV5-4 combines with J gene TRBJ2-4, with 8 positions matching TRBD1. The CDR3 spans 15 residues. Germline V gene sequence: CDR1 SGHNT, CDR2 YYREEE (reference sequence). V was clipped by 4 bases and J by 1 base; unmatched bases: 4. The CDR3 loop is CASSRTGSAKNIQYF. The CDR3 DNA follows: TGTGCCAGCAGCCGGACAGGGTCTGCCAAAAACATTCAGTACTTC. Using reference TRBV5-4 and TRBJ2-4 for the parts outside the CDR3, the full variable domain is ETGVTQSPTHLIKTRGQQVTLRCSSQSGHNTVSWYQQALGQGPQFIFQYYREEENGRGNFPPRFSGLQFPNYSSELNVNALELDDSALYLCASSRTGSAKNIQYFGAGTRLSVL.

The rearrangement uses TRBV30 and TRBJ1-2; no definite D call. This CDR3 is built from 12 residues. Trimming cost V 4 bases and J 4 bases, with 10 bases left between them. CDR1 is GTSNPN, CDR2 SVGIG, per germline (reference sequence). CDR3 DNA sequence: TGTGCCTGGAAGGTAACCTCCTATGGCTACACCTTC. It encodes CAWKVTSYGYTF.